This T cell receptor beta chain derives from a study of T cells in women clearing cervical HPV infection. TCRdb's table, derived via immunoSEQ multiplex PCR, lists solely in-frame clones and lacks some. Here the sample table reports roughly 22,000 clones. The CDR3 has 13 amino acids. The germline V gene encodes CDR1 SGHVS and CDR2 FNYEAQ. V was trimmed by 1 base and J by 5 bases, leaving 7 bases between them. In regard to this clone: Read data end 3 residues before the CDR3 end; the end is taken from the germline J gene.

This TCR was sampled from a woman between 18 and 70 years old with a cervical HPV16 infection that either progressed to CIN3+ or cleared (not recorded which). The specimen was blood buffy coat. V usage is TRBV7-6 and J usage is TRBJ2-3; no definite D call. The DNA read from the CDR3 is TGTGCCAGCAGCTTAGGCCGAGGAGATACG. Amino acids: CASSLGRGDT. The complete CDR3 reads CASSLGRGDTQYF.